The 6 T cell receptor beta chains presented below share a single source sample, sequenced in a study of T cell repertoires in cytomegalovirus infection. TCRdb recomputed calls from the reads with MiXCR, one row per CDR3 protein. The table has roughly 140,000 distinct CDR3 sequences, less than 25% seen once; the top ten hold approximately 10%. Material: PBMCs. All receptors come from a human donor in good health (CMV status not recorded). Some clones in this sample may be carry-over from other donors' samples.

A few counts support this clonotype. The chain is built from TRBV7-8 and TRBJ2-7; D may match TRBD1 or TRBD2 (6 bases each). This CDR3 has 11 amino acids. V was trimmed by 9 bases and J by 11 bases, leaving 17 bases between them. CDR1 and CDR2 (germline): SGHVS, FQNEAQ. CDR3 in amino acids: CASKVAEGEYF. CDR3 nucleotides: TGTGCCAGTAAAGTAGCGGAGGGGGAGTACTTC.

The sample holds a few counts of this clonotype. The chain uses TRBV6-6 and TRBJ1-5, with 7 bases identical to TRBD1. In germline, CDR1 is MNHNY, CDR2 SVGAGI (reference sequence). The V gene end was trimmed by 4 bases and the J gene end by 5 bases; junction bases not matched to a gene: 2. The length of the CDR3 is 13 residues. Here the CDR3 DNA reads TGTGCCAGCAGTTTCAGGGGGGATCAGCCCCAGCATTTT. It codes for CASSFRGDQPQHF.

The CDR3 nucleotides read TGTGCCAGCAGTACAGGCCGGGGGATGGAGGAGACCCAGTACTTC. Translated: CASSTGRGMEETQYF. This sequence joins TRBV7-3 and TRBJ2-5; D might be TRBD2 (6 bases). The V end was cut by 6 bases, the J end by 5 bases, with 19 bases between. The CDR3 length is 15 residues. Germline V gene lookup returns CDR1 SGHTA and CDR2 FQGTGA.

This clonotype appeared a few times. This rearrangement joins TRBV19 to TRBJ2-1; D may be TRBD2 (5 bases). V lost 1 base to trimming and J lost 9 bases, with 10 bases between them. This CDR3 region has 13 residues. Germline V lookup: CDR1 LNHDA, CDR2 SQIVND (reference sequence). The CDR3 spells CASSIGGLVEQFF. DNA for the CDR3: TGTGCCAGTAGTATAGGAGGGTTGGTTGAGCAGTTCTTC.

V gene TRBV5-5 combines with J gene TRBJ1-2; 7 bases are shared with TRBD1. The CDR3 length is 15 residues. Germline V gene sequence: CDR1 SGHKS, CDR2 YYEKEE (reference sequence). V shed 0 bases, J shed 2 bases, and the junction held 4 bases outside the gene matches. DNA of the CDR3: TGTGCCAGCAGCTTGGGACAGGGCGGAAACTATGGCTACACCTTC. Its translation: CASSLGQGGNYGYTF.

V gene TRBV5-5 combines with J gene TRBJ2-1; D assignment may be TRBD1 or TRBD2 (5 bases each). The V end was cut by 3 bases, the J end by 4 bases, with 14 bases between. This CDR3 region has 15 residues. Germline V lookup: CDR1 SGHKS, CDR2 YYEKEE (reference sequence). The CDR3 nucleotides are TGTGCCAGCAGCTCGGGGCCAATACCTTACAATGAGCAGTTCTTC. Amino acid sequence: CASSSGPIPYNEQFF.